A selection of T cell receptor beta chains follows, all from one sample in a study of T cell clones after liver transplantation. The method was immunoSEQ multiplex PCR; TCRdb's version includes in-frame clones alone and lacks a portion of them. The data hold more than 95,000 clones, with approximately 90% observed a single time. The specimen was CD4+ T cells from blood, collected 12 months after liver transplant. The source is a human patient who received a liver transplant. Some T cells here may be from the graft donor. Each CDR3 is given with its conserved first and last residue. Fields, in order: V gene, D gene, clone size, J gene, CDR3 protein, CDR3 DNA. A D gene is named only where the DNA matches it firmly. Only part of the rows carry a size: once, few, many, or a class if the clone is expanded.

V: TRBV7-8
D: .
size: .
J: TRBJ2-5
CDR3: CASSREETQYF
DNA: TGTGCCAGCAGCCGGGAAGAGACCCAGTACTTC

V: TRBV28
D: .
size: .
J: TRBJ2-7
CDR3: CASSFSGQGAIEQYF
DNA: TGTGCCAGCAGTTTTAGCGGGCAGGGGGCAATCGAGCAGTACTTC

V: TRBV7-8
D: .
size: .
J: TRBJ1-2
CDR3: CASSFGSREGGYTF
DNA: TGTGCCAGCAGCTTCGGGAGTAGGGAGGGTGGCTACACCTTC

V: TRBV2
D: TRBD2
size: .
J: TRBJ2-7
CDR3: CASSTGLAVYEQYF
DNA: TGTGCCAGCAGTACGGGACTAGCGGTTTACGAGCAGTACTTC

V: TRBV5-1
D: TRBD1
size: .
J: TRBJ2-7
CDR3: CASSPGDRWAYEQYF
DNA: TGCGCCAGCAGCCCCGGGGACAGATGGGCCTACGAGCAGTACTTC

V: TRBV5-6
D: .
size: .
J: TRBJ2-3
CDR3: CASSQLDQSTDTQYF
DNA: TGTGCCAGCAGCCAACTAGACCAGAGCACAGATACGCAGTATTTT

V: TRBV5-1
D: TRBD1
size: .
J: TRBJ2-1
CDR3: CASRPGTGDNEQFF
DNA: TGCGCCAGCAGACCTGGGACAGGGGACAATGAGCAGTTCTTC

V: TRBV5-1
D: TRBD1
size: .
J: TRBJ2-2
CDR3: CASSSSTGIGGELFF
DNA: TGCGCCAGCAGCTCTTCGACAGGGATCGGCGGGGAGCTGTTTTTT

V: TRBV5-1
D: .
size: .
J: TRBJ2-7
CDR3: CASSSGTDLPSYEQYF
DNA: TGCGCCAGCAGCTCCGGGACGGACCTTCCCTCCTACGAGCAGTACTTC

V: TRBV10-3
D: .
size: .
J: TRBJ1-4
CDR3: CAISEGGEKLFF
DNA: TGTGCCATCAGTGAAGGAGGTGAAAAACTGTTTTTT

V: TRBV5-4
D: .
size: .
J: TRBJ1-5
CDR3: CASSADRISNQPQHF
DNA: TGTGCCAGCAGCGCCGACAGAATAAGCAATCAGCCCCAGCATTTT

V: TRBV7-3
D: .
size: .
J: TRBJ2-7
CDR3: CASSFRWGDEQYF
DNA: TGTGCCAGCAGCTTCCGGTGGGGCGACGAGCAGTACTTC

V: TRBV7-6
D: .
size: .
J: TRBJ2-7
CDR3: CASSPTHGQGTAEQYF
DNA: TGTGCCAGCAGCCCTACCCACGGGCAGGGGACGGCCGAGCAGTACTTC

V: TRBV30
D: .
size: .
J: TRBJ2-5
CDR3: CAWSGSGRETQYF
DNA: TGTGCCTGGAGTGGTTCAGGGAGGGAGACCCAGTACTTC

V: TRBV9
D: TRBD1
size: .
J: TRBJ1-2
CDR3: CASSVRGGEYGYTF
DNA: TGTGCCAGCAGCGTAAGAGGGGGCGAGTATGGCTACACCTTC

V: TRBV7-6
D: .
size: .
J: TRBJ2-5
CDR3: CASSLGVSQETQYF
DNA: TGTGCCAGCAGCTTAGGGGTTTCCCAAGAGACCCAGTACTTC

V: TRBV10-2
D: .
size: .
J: TRBJ1-1
CDR3: CASRGQQNTEAFF
DNA: TGCGCCAGCAGAGGACAGCAGAACACTGAAGCTTTCTTT

V: TRBV6-5
D: .
size: .
J: TRBJ2-2
CDR3: CASSYSGTPNTGELFF
DNA: TGTGCCAGCAGTTACTCAGGGACACCGAACACCGGGGAGCTGTTTTTT

V: TRBV5-1
D: TRBD2
size: .
J: TRBJ2-7
CDR3: CASMGLAGASEQYF
DNA: TGCGCCAGCATGGGACTAGCGGGAGCTTCCGAGCAGTACTTC

V: TRBV23-1
D: .
size: .
J: TRBJ1-5
CDR3: CASIHRKYSNQPQHF
DNA: TGCGCCAGCATTCACAGGAAGTATAGCAATCAGCCCCAGCATTTT

V: TRBV15
D: TRBD1
size: .
J: TRBJ2-7
CDR3: CATGTGGGEQYF
DNA: TGTGCCACCGGGACAGGGGGGGGAGAGCAGTACTTC

V: TRBV19
D: TRBD2
size: .
J: TRBJ2-1
CDR3: CASSMPQGGASYNEQFF
DNA: TGTGCCAGTAGTATGCCTCAGGGAGGGGCCTCCTACAATGAGCAGTTCTTC

V: TRBV9
D: .
size: .
J: TRBJ2-3
CDR3: CASSTVDSPTDTQYF
DNA: TGTGCCAGCAGCACCGTGGACAGTCCCACAGATACGCAGTATTTT

V: TRBV29-1
D: .
size: .
J: TRBJ1-1
CDR3: CSVRGANTEAFF
DNA: TGCAGCGTGAGGGGAGCGAACACTGAAGCTTTCTTT

V: TRBV6-1
D: .
size: once
J: TRBJ1-1
CDR3: CASSDGPNTEAFF
DNA: TGTGCCAGCAGTGACGGGCCGAACACTGAAGCTTTCTTT